These T cell receptor beta chains were read from a single sample in a study of T cell responses to AZD1222 COVID-19 vaccine. Here immunoSEQ multiplex PCR was the method, and the copy in TCRdb shows in-frame clones only, minus some. The sample lists some 130,000 clones, 93% occurring once. The starting material was peripheral blood, obtained on day 0 of AZD1222 vaccination. All receptors derive from an adult in good health. CDR3s include the opening cysteine and the closing phenylalanine or tryptophan. The D gene is left open where the match is weak. Expanded clones are given a class, and other clones once, few, many or no size at all.

. TRBJ2-3 . TRBV19 CASSIRVVDTQYF TGTGCCAGTAGTATCAGGGTTGTAGATACGCAGTATTTT
. TRBJ1-6 . TRBV10-1 CASSEWTENSPLHF TGCGCCAGCAGTGAGTGGACAGAGAATTCACCCCTCCACTTT
. TRBJ1-4 TRBD1 TRBV9 CASSSKGAVDEKLFF TGTGCCAGCAGCTCTAAGGGGGCGGTGGATGAAAAACTGTTTTTT
. TRBJ2-3 . TRBV5-6 CASSLNIRGNPSTDTQYF TGTGCCAGCAGCTTGAATATACGGGGGAACCCTAGCACAGATACGCAGTATTTT
. TRBJ2-1 . TRBV6-5 CASRPTDNEQFF TGTGCCAGCAGACCGACAGACAATGAGCAGTTCTTC
few TRBJ1-5 . TRBV7-2 CASSWRVNQPQHF TGTGCCAGCAGCTGGAGGGTCAATCAGCCCCAGCATTTT
. TRBJ2-1 TRBD2 TRBV5-4 CASSGTPGLAYHNEQFF TGTGCCAGCAGCGGGACTCCGGGACTAGCTTACCACAATGAGCAGTTCTTC
. TRBJ2-3 . TRBV4-2 CASSQEGTEDTQYF TGTGCCAGCAGCCAAGAAGGGACTGAAGATACGCAGTATTTT
. TRBJ1-1 . TRBV15 CATSRDTMNTEAFF TGTGCCACCAGCAGAGATACAATGAACACTGAAGCTTTCTTT
. TRBJ2-1 . TRBV5-1 CASSRAVGDSYNEQFF TGCGCCAGCAGCCGAGCAGTGGGGGACTCCTACAATGAGCAGTTCTTC
. TRBJ1-5 . TRBV18 CASSPRPGSGQPQHF TGTGCCAGCTCACCAAGACCGGGCTCAGGCCAGCCCCAGCATTTT
. TRBJ2-7 . TRBV12-3/TRBV12-4 CASSFKTYEQYF TGTGCCAGCAGTTTTAAGACCTACGAGCAGTACTTC
. TRBJ1-4 . TRBV3-1/TRBV3-2 CASSQEGSRRNEKLFF TGTGCCAGCAGCCAAGAAGGTAGCAGGAGAAATGAAAAACTGTTTTTT
. TRBJ1-2 TRBD1 TRBV27 CASSTTGTGYGYTF TGTGCCAGCAGTACTACCGGGACAGGATATGGCTACACCTTC
. TRBJ2-1 . TRBV5-4 CASTRGRTHNEQFF TGTGCCAGCACCAGAGGTCGGACTCACAATGAGCAGTTCTTC
. TRBJ1-2 . TRBV12-3/TRBV12-4 CASSRYRVGGYTF TGTGCCAGCAGCCGCTACAGGGTCGGAGGCTACACCTTC
. TRBJ2-2 . TRBV10-2 CASRFAGASAGELFF TGCGCCAGCCGGTTTGCCGGGGCCTCGGCGGGGGAGCTGTTTTTT
. TRBJ2-1 . TRBV5-1 CASSFGFGNEQFF TGCGCCAGCAGCTTCGGGTTCGGCAATGAGCAGTTCTTC
. TRBJ1-1 TRBD1 TRBV10-3 CAISGGDSSPEAFF TGTGCCATCAGTGGGGGGGACAGTTCCCCTGAAGCTTTCTTT
. TRBJ2-6 . TRBV4-1 CASSQVVGGSGANVLTF TGCGCCAGCAGCCAAGTTGTTGGGGGTTCTGGGGCCAACGTCCTGACTTTC
. TRBJ1-5 . TRBV2 CASSVWGFNSNQPQHF TGTGCCAGCAGTGTATGGGGGTTCAATTCCAATCAGCCCCAGCATTTT
. TRBJ2-3 . TRBV6-5 CASSYSAGTPDTQYF TGTGCCAGCAGTTACTCTGCGGGGACCCCAGATACGCAGTATTTT
. TRBJ2-7 . TRBV12-5 CASGSQLTEQYF TGTGCTAGTGGTTCTCAGTTGACAGAGCAGTACTTC
. TRBJ1-1 TRBD1 TRBV29-1 CSVVYRGRKNTEAFF TGCAGCGTTGTCTACAGGGGGAGGAAGAACACTGAAGCTTTCTTT
. TRBJ1-2 . TRBV18 CASSPPAPTNYGYTF TGTGCCAGCTCACCACCTGCACCTACTAACTATGGCTACACCTTC
. TRBJ1-5 . TRBV6-1 CASSGRGPLSNQPQHF TGTGCCAGCAGTGGGCGGGGGCCCTTAAGCAATCAGCCCCAGCATTTT
. TRBJ2-7 . TRBV7-8 CASSLGFGQYF TGTGCCAGCAGCTTAGGGTTTGGGCAGTACTTC
. TRBJ2-1 TRBD2 TRBV10-3 CAIYDGTSGGDNEQFF TGTGCCATCTACGATGGAACTAGCGGGGGGGACAATGAGCAGTTCTTC
. TRBJ1-1 . TRBV3-1/TRBV3-2 CASSPVGGLWTEAFF TGTGCCAGCAGCCCCGTGGGGGGGTTATGGACTGAAGCTTTCTTT
. TRBJ1-2 . TRBV6-5 CASSYRPANGYTF TGTGCCAGCAGTTACCGGCCGGCGAATGGCTACACCTTC
. TRBJ1-6 . TRBV19 CASSIAGLGSPLHF TGTGCCAGTAGTATTGCAGGGCTCGGGTCACCCCTCCACTTT
. TRBJ1-2 TRBD1 TRBV5-1 CASSGGQGFGYTF TGCGCCAGCAGCGGAGGACAGGGATTTGGCTACACCTTC
. TRBJ2-4 . TRBV7-3 CASSLEGQIQYF TGTGCCAGCAGCTTAGAAGGGCAAATTCAGTACTTC
. TRBJ1-6 . TRBV3-1/TRBV3-2 CASSQARGSPLHF TGTGCCAGCAGCCAAGCTCGGGGTTCACCCCTCCACTTT
. TRBJ2-5 TRBD2 TRBV2 CASSVLTSGGARWETQYF TGTGCCAGCAGTGTACTCACTAGCGGGGGCGCGAGGTGGGAGACCCAGTACTTC
. TRBJ2-5 TRBD2 TRBV4-1 CASSQALAGVGTQYF TGCGCCAGCAGCCAGGCATTAGCGGGGGTGGGGACCCAGTACTTC
. TRBJ2-5 . TRBV2 CASSSQTQETQYF TGTGCCAGCAGTAGTCAGACTCAAGAGACCCAGTACTTC
. TRBJ1-4 TRBD1 TRBV27 CASSSSSGTGREKLFF TGTGCCAGCAGCTCTTCATCCGGGACAGGGCGTGAAAAACTGTTTTTT
. TRBJ1-4 TRBD1 TRBV11-2 CASSFGTGGEKLFF TGTGCCAGCAGCTTCGGGACAGGGGGGGAAAAACTGTTTTTT
. TRBJ1-2 . TRBV6-5 CASTEGYGYTF TGTGCCAGCACGGAAGGTTACGGCTACACCTTC